What follows describes a single T cell receptor (beta chain). RNA, at roughly 0.45 to 1 ug, was reverse transcribed with random hexamers. From the immunoSEQ multiplex PCR reads, TCRdb called clonotypes with MiXCR, one entry per CDR3 protein. The sample contains some 180,000 distinct CDR3 sequences, around 96% of which appear only once. This record comes from a study of CD8 T cells in Susac syndrome. The germline V gene has CDR1 DFQATT and CDR2 SNEGSKA (reference sequence). Deletions cut 0 bases from V and 6 bases from J, with 15 bases between. The CDR3 covers 15 residues. The chain uses TRBV20-1 and TRBJ2-1; D is possibly TRBD2 (6 bases). The sequencing input was CD4+ T cells from PBMCs. The TCR comes from a human donor in good health. CDR3 nucleotides: TGCAGTGCTAGAGATCATACGGGAGCGGTCAATGAGCAGTTCTTC. Translation: CSARDHTGAVNEQFF.